This T cell receptor (beta chain) was obtained from a study of T-cell reconstitution after alpha-beta-depleted transplantation in children. In its sample, this clonotype was seen many times. The CDR3 is 11 residues long. Germline-derived CDR1 and CDR2 are SGHDT and YYEEEE. V lost 5 bases to trimming and J lost 8 bases; unmatched junction nucleotides: 0. Unique molecular identifiers were incorporated into the prepared TCRbeta library. MiXCR, applied by TCRdb to the PCR reads, yields one record per CDR3 protein. The sample consists of roughly 170,000 distinct CDR3 sequences, approximately 7% of them appearing once.

This receptor was obtained from a human donor who donated a stem cell graft to a child with Wiskott-Aldrich syndrome. This specimen consisted of PBMCs from the stem cell graft donor, obtained from the stem cell graft. This chain joins TRBV5-6 and TRBJ2-1; 8 bases are a match to TRBD1. CDR3 region: CASRQGDEQFF. The DNA for the CDR3 is TGTGCCAGCAGACAGGGGGATGAGCAGTTCTTC.